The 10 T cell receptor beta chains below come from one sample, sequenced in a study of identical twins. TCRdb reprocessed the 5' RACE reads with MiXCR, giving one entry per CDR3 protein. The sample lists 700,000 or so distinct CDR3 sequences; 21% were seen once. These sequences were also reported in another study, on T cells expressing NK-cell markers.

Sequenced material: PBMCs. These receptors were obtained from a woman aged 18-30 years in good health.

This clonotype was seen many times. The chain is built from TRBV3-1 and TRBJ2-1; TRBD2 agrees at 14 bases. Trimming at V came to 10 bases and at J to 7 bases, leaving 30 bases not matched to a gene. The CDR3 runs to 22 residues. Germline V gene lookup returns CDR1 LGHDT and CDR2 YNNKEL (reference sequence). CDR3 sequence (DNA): TGTGCCACCTTTACCCTGACTAGCGGGGGGGCCTGGAGTCAGGTCTCGGGAAATGAGCAGTTCTTC. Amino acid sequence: CATFTLTSGGAWSQVSGNEQFF.

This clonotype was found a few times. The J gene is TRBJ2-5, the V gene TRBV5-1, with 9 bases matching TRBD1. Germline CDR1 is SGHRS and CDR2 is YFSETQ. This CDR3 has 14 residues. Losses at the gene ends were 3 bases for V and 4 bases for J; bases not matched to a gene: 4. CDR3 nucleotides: TGCGCCAGCAGCTCCCCGGACAGGGGAGAGACCCAGTACTTC. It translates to CASSSPDRGETQYF. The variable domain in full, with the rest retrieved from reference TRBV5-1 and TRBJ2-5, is KAGVTQTPRYLIKTRGQQVTLSCSPISGHRSVSWYQQTPGQGLQFLFEYFSETQRNKGNFPGRFSGRQFSNSRSEMNVSTLELGDSALYLCASSSPDRGETQYFGPGTRLLVL.

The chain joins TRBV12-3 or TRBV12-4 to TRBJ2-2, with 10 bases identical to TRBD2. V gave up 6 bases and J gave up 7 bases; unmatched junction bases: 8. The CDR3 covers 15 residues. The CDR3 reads CASRPLAGAVGELFF. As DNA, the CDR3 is TGTGCCAGCAGGCCTCTAGCGGGAGCTGTCGGGGAGCTGTTTTTT.

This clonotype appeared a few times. CDR3: CASSEVGGTGELFF. The CDR3 DNA reads TGTGCCAGCAGTGAAGTAGGGGGGACCGGGGAGCTGTTTTTT. This chain links TRBV2 with TRBJ2-2; D tentatively fits TRBD1 or TRBD2 (6 bases each). Germline loops: CDR1 SNHLY, CDR2 FYNNEI. Trimming stripped 1 base from V and 5 bases from J, with 8 bases between. This CDR3 comprises 14 residues.

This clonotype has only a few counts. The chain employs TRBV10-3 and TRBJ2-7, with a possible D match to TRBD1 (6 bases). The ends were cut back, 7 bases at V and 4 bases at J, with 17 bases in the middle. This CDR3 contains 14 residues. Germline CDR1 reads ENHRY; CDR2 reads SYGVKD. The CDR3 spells CAITEDQGRYEQYF. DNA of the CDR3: TGTGCCATCACCGAAGACCAGGGGAGATACGAGCAGTACTTC.

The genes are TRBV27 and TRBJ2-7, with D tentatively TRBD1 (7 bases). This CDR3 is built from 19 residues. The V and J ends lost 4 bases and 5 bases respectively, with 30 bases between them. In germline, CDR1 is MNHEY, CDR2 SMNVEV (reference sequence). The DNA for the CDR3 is TGTGCCAGCAGTTCCGACCCTTACAGGGGTATAGCGGTGAGAGACGAGCAGTACTTC. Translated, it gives CASSSDPYRGIAVRDEQYF.

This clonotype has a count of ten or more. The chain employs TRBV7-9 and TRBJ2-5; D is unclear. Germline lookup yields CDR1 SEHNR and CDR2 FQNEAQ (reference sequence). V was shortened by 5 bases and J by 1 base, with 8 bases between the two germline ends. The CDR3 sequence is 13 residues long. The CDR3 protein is CASSHTSQETQYF. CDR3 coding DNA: TGTGCCAGCAGCCACACCAGCCAAGAGACCCAGTACTTC.

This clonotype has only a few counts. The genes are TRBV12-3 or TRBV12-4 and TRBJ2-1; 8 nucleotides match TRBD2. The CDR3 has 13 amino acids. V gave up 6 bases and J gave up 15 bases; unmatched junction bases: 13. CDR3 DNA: TGTGCCAGCAGGCACGCCTGGGGACTAGAGTCGTTCTTC. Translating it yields CASRHAWGLESFF.

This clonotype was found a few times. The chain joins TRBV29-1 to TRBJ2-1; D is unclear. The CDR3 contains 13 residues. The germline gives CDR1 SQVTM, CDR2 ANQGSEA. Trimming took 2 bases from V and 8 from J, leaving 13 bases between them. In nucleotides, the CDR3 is TGCAGCGTTGAAACCCCCCTCCATCATGAGCAGTTCTTC. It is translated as CSVETPLHHEQFF.

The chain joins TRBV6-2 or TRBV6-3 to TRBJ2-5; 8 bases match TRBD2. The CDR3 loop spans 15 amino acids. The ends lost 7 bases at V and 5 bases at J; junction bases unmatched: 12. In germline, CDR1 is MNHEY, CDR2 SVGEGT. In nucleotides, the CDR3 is TGTGCCAGCAAGGGCTTTAGCGGGATAGAGGAGACCCAGTACTTC. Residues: CASKGFSGIEETQYF.